A selection of T cell receptor beta chains follows, all from one sample in a study of T cells in Graves' hyperthyroidism and ophthalmopathy. MiXCR was run by TCRdb on the multiplex PCR reads, yielding one entry per CDR3 protein. In the table there are 610,000 or so distinct CDR3 sequences, 40% to 55% of which are singletons. The sample consisted of peripheral blood or thyroid tissue (not recorded which). These receptors were obtained from a woman between 18 and 29 years old with Graves' hyperthyroidism. The CDR3 runs from the conserved cysteine through the conserved F or W. The D gene is left open where the match is weak. Clone size, where shown, is once, few, many, or a class for clones that have expanded.

CDR3 | DNA | size | D | J | V
CSVKAGGQPQHF | TGCAGCGTTAAGGCAGGGGGACAGCCCCAGCATTTT | - | TRBD1 | TRBJ1-5 | TRBV29-1
CASSPSERVAFF | TGTGCCAGCAGCCCAAGTGAGAGGGTGGCTTTCTTT | - | - | TRBJ1-1 | TRBV7-3
CASSEASGTGDRPVCEQYF | TGTGCCAGCAGTGAAGCCTCGGGCACAGGGGATAGGCCCGTCTGCGAGCAGTACTTC | - | TRBD1 | TRBJ2-7 | TRBV2
CASSSEESQGGYTF | TGTGCCAGCAGTTCAGAGGAAAGCCAAGGAGGCTACACCTTC | few | - | TRBJ1-2 | TRBV2
CASSWTDNEQFF | TGTGCCAGCAGTTGGACAGACAATGAGCAGTTCTTC | many | - | TRBJ2-1 | TRBV25-1
CASSLRTSVETQYF | TGTGCCAGCAGTTTACGGACTAGCGTGGAGACCCAGTACTTC | many | TRBD2 | TRBJ2-5 | TRBV12-3/TRBV12-4
CASSEDDGGQFF | TGTGCCAGCAGTGAAGACGACGGTGGGCAGTTCTTC | - | - | TRBJ2-1 | TRBV2
CASSSMRSGSKETQYF | TGTGCCAGCAGCTCCATGCGGAGCGGGAGTAAAGAGACCCAGTACTTC | - | TRBD2 | TRBJ2-5 | TRBV7-9
CSAGGTAQETQYF | TGCAGTGCCGGAGGGACAGCCCAAGAGACCCAGTACTTC | many | - | TRBJ2-5 | TRBV20-1
CATSGPSGTQYF | TGTGCCACCAGTGGGCCATCGGGGACCCAGTACTTC | - | - | TRBJ2-5 | TRBV24-1
CASSLRLAGSHEQYF | TGTGCCAGCAGTTTGAGACTAGCGGGATCCCACGAGCAGTACTTC | many | TRBD2 | TRBJ2-7 | TRBV27
CASSSYSGQALSYEQYF | TGTGCCAGCAGCAGTTACTCGGGACAGGCGCTCTCCTACGAGCAGTACTTC | - | TRBD1 | TRBJ2-7 | TRBV7-9
CASSSEGSSYNEQYF | TGTGCCAGCAGCTCCGAGGGTTCTTCCTACAATGAGCAGTACTTC | - | - | TRBJ2-7 | TRBV5-5
CASSFRLAGDYEQYF | TGTGCCAGCAGCTTTCGACTAGCGGGAGACTACGAGCAGTACTTC | many | TRBD2 | TRBJ2-7 | TRBV5-5
CAISVGGANYGYTF | TGTGCCATCAGTGTCGGGGGGGCTAACTATGGCTACACCTTC | many | - | TRBJ1-2 | TRBV10-3
CASSIDRDSVVTEQYF | TGTGCCAGTAGTATAGATCGTGATAGCGTGGTCACCGAGCAGTACTTC | - | - | TRBJ2-7 | TRBV19
CASSSGDSGGYEQYF | TGTGCCAGCAGCTCAGGTGACAGCGGGGGGTACGAGCAGTACTTC | - | TRBD2 | TRBJ2-7 | TRBV7-9
CASRADGANVLTF | TGTGCCAGCAGGGCGGATGGGGCCAACGTCCTGACTTTC | - | - | TRBJ2-6 | TRBV2
CASSLGGQGAGTEAFF | TGTGCCAGCAGCTTGGGGGGACAGGGGGCGGGCACTGAAGCTTTCTTT | many | TRBD1 | TRBJ1-1 | TRBV5-4
CARAGGAGANTGELFF | TGTGCCAGAGCGGGGGGGGCGGGAGCGAACACCGGGGAGCTGTTTTTT | many | TRBD2 | TRBJ2-2 | TRBV2
CASSPISTDTQYF | TGTGCCAGCAGCCCGATCAGCACAGATACGCAGTATTTT | few | - | TRBJ2-3 | TRBV7-2
CASSQDSNYGYTF | TGTGCCAGCAGCCAGGACAGTAACTATGGCTACACCTTC | many | - | TRBJ1-2 | TRBV11-3
CASATGTRNGNEQFF | TGTGCCAGCGCTACCGGGACTAGAAATGGCAATGAGCAGTTCTTC | - | TRBD2 | TRBJ2-1 | TRBV2
CASSTTLSTYEQYF | TGTGCCAGTAGTACGACACTATCCACCTACGAGCAGTACTTC | many | - | TRBJ2-7 | TRBV19
CASSDQRSVNEQYF | TGTGCCAGCAGTGACCAGAGGAGCGTCAACGAGCAGTACTTC | - | - | TRBJ2-7 | TRBV25-1
CASSFGDSEAFF | TGTGCCAGCAGTTTCGGTGACTCTGAAGCTTTCTTT | many | - | TRBJ1-1 | TRBV12-3/TRBV12-4
CASSTRAPTKTQETQYF | TGTGCCAGCAGTACCAGGGCCCCTACCAAGACACAAGAGACCCAGTACTTC | - | - | TRBJ2-5 | TRBV12-3/TRBV12-4
CASSRGLLAGGEQYF | TGTGCCAGCAGTAGGGGGCTACTAGCGGGAGGCGAGCAGTACTTC | - | TRBD2 | TRBJ2-7 | TRBV7-9
CSARDQVIGDYGYTF | TGCAGTGCTAGAGATCAAGTGATTGGGGACTATGGCTACACCTTC | many | - | TRBJ1-2 | TRBV20-1
CAITGDDGGYTF | TGTGCCATCACCGGGGACGACGGCGGCTACACCTTC | many | - | TRBJ1-2 | TRBV10-3
CASTPLGQGGETQYF | TGTGCCAGCACTCCCCTGGGACAGGGAGGAGAGACCCAGTACTTC | - | TRBD1 | TRBJ2-5 | TRBV2
CASSLIGTAREAFF | TGTGCCAGCAGCCTGATTGGGACAGCCCGCGAAGCTTTCTTT | many | TRBD1 | TRBJ1-1 | TRBV6-2/TRBV6-3
CAIKAADGTIYF | TGTGCGATTAAGGCGGCGGATGGCACCATATATTTT | - | - | TRBJ1-3 | TRBV7-9
CASSYGWTGISYGQYF | TGTGCCAGCAGTTATGGCTGGACAGGCATTTCCTACGGGCAGTACTTC | - | TRBD1 | TRBJ2-7 | TRBV7-9
CASSHLGHGDSRGNTIYF | TGTGCCAGCAGCCATCTTGGACATGGGGACAGCCGAGGAAACACCATATATTTT | - | TRBD1 | TRBJ1-3 | TRBV9
CARSTGFGEKGSPLHF | TGTGCCCGATCGACAGGGTTTGGTGAAAAAGGATCACCCCTCCACTTT | - | TRBD1 | TRBJ1-6 | TRBV7-3
CAIGAGQGGTEAFF | TGTGCCATCGGGGCGGGACAGGGTGGCACTGAAGCTTTCTTT | - | TRBD1 | TRBJ1-1 | TRBV10-3
CASSFAGGQVEETQYF | TGTGCCAGCAGCTTTGCAGGGGGACAGGTCGAAGAGACCCAGTACTTC | - | - | TRBJ2-5 | TRBV12-1
CATSPVPGQGANVLTF | TGTGCCACCAGTCCCGTTCCGGGACAGGGGGCCAACGTCCTGACTTTC | few | TRBD1 | TRBJ2-6 | TRBV15
CASSPRSSGRLETQYF | TGTGCCAGCTCACCACGATCTAGCGGGAGGTTAGAGACCCAGTACTTC | - | TRBD2 | TRBJ2-5 | TRBV18
CATPGAGGLAGPEQYF | TGTGCCACACCCGGGGCAGGGGGACTAGCGGGTCCCGAGCAGTACTTC | many | TRBD2 | TRBJ2-7 | TRBV2
CASSPNRESNEKLFF | TGTGCCAGCTCACCTAACAGGGAAAGCAATGAAAAACTGTTTTTT | few | - | TRBJ1-4 | TRBV18
CATSGLYEQYF | TGTGCCACTAGCGGGCTCTACGAGCAGTACTTC | - | TRBD2 | TRBJ2-7 | TRBV7-6